This TCR beta chain is from a study of blood T cell repertoires in COVID-19. Study as a whole: Specimens from acute and convalescent COVID-19 originated in the United States, Italy and Spain. PBMCs, B-cell-depleted T cells, or T cells were the source of the cDNA or gDNA that made up the material.

The CDR3 runs to 13 residues. Germline V CDR1 and CDR2: SGHNT, YENEEA. Per the original data handling: The assay estimated nucleated cells by amplifying reference gene primers. The protocol was immunoSEQ multiplex PCR, while the TCRdb copy is restricted to in-frame clones and leaves out a portion. V and J calls and clone size are given by that table; D and trimming were obtained from the DNA. The sample consists of about 100,000 clones, about 85% of them appearing once. Sequencing was performed on peripheral blood. The sequence came from a woman aged 65 to 85 with active or convalescent COVID-19. This chain uses TRBV11-3 with TRBJ2-5; 10 positions match TRBD2. CDR3 nucleotide sequence: TGTGCGATACCGGGACTAGCGAGGGAGACCCAGTACTTC. Translating it yields CAIPGLARETQYF. Based on the CDR3 plus reference TRBV11-3 and TRBJ2-5, the full variable domain is EAGVVQSPRYKIIEKKQPVAFWCNPISGHNTLYWYLQNLGQGPELLIRYENEEAVDDSQLPKDRFSAERLKGVDSTLKIQPAELGDSAVYLCAIPGLARETQYFGPGTRLLVL.